These 3 T cell receptor beta chains were sequenced from one sample in a study of siplizumab effects on memory and regulatory T cells. These receptors are not linked to any known antigen. Coculturing was carried out on the mixed lymphocyte reaction cells. It lasted approximately six days and was done at 37°C. Data came from immunoSEQ multiplex PCR; TCRdb stores just in-frame clones and leaves some out. The sample includes about 10,000 clones, around 40% of them seen just once. The sequenced material came from CFSE-low (dividing) CD4+ T cells sorted from an allogeneic mixed lymphocyte reaction. These TCRs come from a human donor in good health; the cells came from an allogeneic mixed lymphocyte reaction.

For the CDR3, the DNA is TGTGCCTGGAGTTCGGGAAACACCATATATTTT. The encoded protein is CAWSSGNTIYF. The chain recombines TRBV30 with TRBJ1-3; no clear D. The CDR3 sequence is 11 residues long. Germline loops: CDR1 GTSNPN, CDR2 SVGIG (reference sequence). V lost 2 bases to trimming and J lost 4 bases, with 3 bases between them. The whole variable domain, filled in from reference TRBV30 and TRBJ1-3, reads SQTIHQWPATLVQPVGSPLSLECTVEGTSNPNLYWYRQAAGRGLQLLFYSVGIGQISSEVPQNLSASRPQDRQFILSSKKLLLSDSGFYLCAWSSGNTIYFGEGSWLTVV.

This CDR3 reads CASSLVVFRAFF. In nucleotides, the CDR3 is TGTGCCAGCAGCTTAGTGGTTTTTAGGGCTTTCTTT. This chain links TRBV11-3 with TRBJ1-1; D not certain. Germline loops: CDR1 SGHNT, CDR2 YENEEA. V lost 1 base and J 11 bases, leaving 11 bases between the germline ends. This CDR3 has 12 amino acids.

This clone has only a few counts. The V and J genes are TRBV5-8 and TRBJ1-1, with D unclear. V lost 0 bases and J lost 3, with 6 bases in between. CDR1 and CDR2 (germline): SGHTS, YDEGEE. CDR3 size: 13 residues. The CDR3 DNA is TGTGCCAGCAGCTTGGGGCCGGACACTGAAGCTTTCTTT. Translating it yields CASSLGPDTEAFF.